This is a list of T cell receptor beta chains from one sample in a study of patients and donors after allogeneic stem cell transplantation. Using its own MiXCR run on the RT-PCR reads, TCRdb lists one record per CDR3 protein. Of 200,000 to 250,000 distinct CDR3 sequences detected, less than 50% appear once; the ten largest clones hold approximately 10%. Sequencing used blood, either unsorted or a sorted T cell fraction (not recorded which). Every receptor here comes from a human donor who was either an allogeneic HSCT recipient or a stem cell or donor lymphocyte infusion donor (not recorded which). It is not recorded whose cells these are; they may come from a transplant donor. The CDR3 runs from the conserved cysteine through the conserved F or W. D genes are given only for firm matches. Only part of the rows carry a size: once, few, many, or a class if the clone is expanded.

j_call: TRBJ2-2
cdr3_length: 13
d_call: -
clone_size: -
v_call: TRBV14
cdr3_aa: CASSLIRAGELFF
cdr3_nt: TGTGCCAGCAGCCTTATAAGGGCAGGGGAGCTGTTTTTT

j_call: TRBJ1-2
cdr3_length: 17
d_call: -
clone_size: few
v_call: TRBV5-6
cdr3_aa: CASSYRPGRGFNYGYTF
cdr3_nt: TGTGCCAGCAGTTACCGTCCAGGAAGGGGTTTTAACTATGGCTACACCTTC

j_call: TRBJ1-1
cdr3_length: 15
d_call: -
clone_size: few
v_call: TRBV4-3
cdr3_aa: CASSRDYFMNTEAFF
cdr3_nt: TGCGCCAGCAGTCGAGATTATTTCATGAACACTGAAGCTTTCTTT

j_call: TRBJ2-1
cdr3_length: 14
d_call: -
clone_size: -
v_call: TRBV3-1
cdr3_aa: CASRHGSGYNEQFF
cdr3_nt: TGTGCCAGCCGACACGGTTCGGGGTACAATGAGCAGTTCTTC

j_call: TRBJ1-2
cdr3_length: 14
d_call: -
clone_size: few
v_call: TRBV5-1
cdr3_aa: CASSLDTSNYGYTF
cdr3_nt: TGCGCCAGCAGCTTGGACACTTCTAACTATGGCTACACCTTC

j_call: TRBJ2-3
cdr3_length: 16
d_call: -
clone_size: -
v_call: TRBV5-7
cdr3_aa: CASSLDSGHWTDTQYF
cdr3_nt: TGTGCCAGCAGCTTGGACTCCGGGCATTGGACAGATACGCAGTATTTT

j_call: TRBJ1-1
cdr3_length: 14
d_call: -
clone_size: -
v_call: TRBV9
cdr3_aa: CASSVGHLNTEAFF
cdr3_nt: TGTGCCAGCAGCGTAGGACATTTGAACACTGAAGCTTTCTTT

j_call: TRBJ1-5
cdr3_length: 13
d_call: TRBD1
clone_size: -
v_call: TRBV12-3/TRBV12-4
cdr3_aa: CASRDRFNQPQHF
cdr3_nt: TGTGCCAGCCGGGACAGATTCAATCAGCCCCAGCATTTT

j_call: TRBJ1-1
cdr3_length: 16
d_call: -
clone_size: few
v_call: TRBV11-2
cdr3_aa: CASSLDLAVRNTEAFF
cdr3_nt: TGTGCCAGCAGCTTAGATCTGGCAGTGCGGAACACTGAAGCTTTCTTT

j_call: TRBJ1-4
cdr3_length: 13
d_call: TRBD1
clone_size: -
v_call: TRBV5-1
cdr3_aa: CASSRDRVEKLFF
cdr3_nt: TGCGCCAGCAGCAGGGACAGGGTAGAAAAACTGTTTTTT

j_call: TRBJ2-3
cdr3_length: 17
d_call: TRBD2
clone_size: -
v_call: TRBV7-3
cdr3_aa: CASSRGRAGGRPDTQYF
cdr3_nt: TGTGCCAGCAGCCGCGGTAGAGCGGGGGGGCGCCCAGATACGCAGTATTTT

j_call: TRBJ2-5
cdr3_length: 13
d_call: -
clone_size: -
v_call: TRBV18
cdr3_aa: CASSPFKGKTQYF
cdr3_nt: TGTGCCAGCTCACCATTTAAGGGAAAGACCCAGTACTTC

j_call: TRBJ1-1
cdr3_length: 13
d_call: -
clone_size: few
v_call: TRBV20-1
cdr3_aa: CSALGLLNTEAFF
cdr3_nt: TGCAGTGCCCTAGGACTGTTGAACACTGAAGCTTTCTTT

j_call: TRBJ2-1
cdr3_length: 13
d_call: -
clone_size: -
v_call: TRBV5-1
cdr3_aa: CASSPPIETMRFF
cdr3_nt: TGCGCCAGCAGCCCCCCGATAGAAACCATGCGGTTCTTC

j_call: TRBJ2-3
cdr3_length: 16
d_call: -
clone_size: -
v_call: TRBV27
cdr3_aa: CASSISQVLGTDTQYF
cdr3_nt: TGTGCCAGCAGTATATCACAGGTCCTGGGCACAGATACGCAGTATTTT

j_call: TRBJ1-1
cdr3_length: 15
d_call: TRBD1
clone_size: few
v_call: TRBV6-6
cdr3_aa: CASSPPQGGRTEAFF
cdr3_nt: TGTGCCAGCAGCCCCCCACAGGGGGGGCGGACTGAAGCTTTCTTT

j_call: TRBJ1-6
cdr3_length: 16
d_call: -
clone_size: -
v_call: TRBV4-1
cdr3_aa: CASREINRERSSPLHF
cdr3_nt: TGCGCCAGCAGAGAAATTAATAGGGAAAGGAGCTCACCCCTCCACTTT

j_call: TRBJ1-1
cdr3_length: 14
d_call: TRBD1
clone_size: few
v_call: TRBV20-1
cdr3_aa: CSARGGTAITEAFF
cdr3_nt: TGCAGTGCTAGGGGAGGGACAGCGATAACTGAAGCTTTCTTT